Below, one T cell receptor beta chain is given with its context. What it binds is not known. These data originate in a study of Tregs in tolerant kidney transplant recipients. Overall study findings and caveats: Tolerant patients' donor-specific Tregs expanded beyond overall Tregs, suggesting antigen-driven growth. For some patients, primers changed over time, blocking nucleotide-level comparison.

Unstimulated regulatory T cells (CD4+CD25+CD127-), CD4+CD25- non-regulatory cells, CD4 and CD8 cells were FACS-sorted from thawed PBMCs. Assay: immunoSEQ multiplex PCR; the TCRdb copy retains only in-frame clones and omits some. The sample carries 69,000 or so clones, roughly 91% recorded once. The germline V gene encodes CDR1 SGHTS and CDR2 YDEGEE. V was pared by 1 base and J by 4 bases, with 3 bases of the junction left unmatched. CDR3 size: 14 residues. The sample in question was CD4+ T cells from blood, obtained before the transplant. The origin of this receptor is a human donor who received a combined kidney and bone marrow transplant. This sequence joins TRBV5-8 and TRBJ2-7, with 9 nucleotides matching TRBD1. The CDR3 DNA reads TGTGCCAGCAGCTTGACAGGGGGCCGGTACGAGCAGTACTTC. Protein product: CASSLTGGRYEQYF.